Below, one TCR beta chain is given with its context. What it binds is unknown. There was relapse after autologous stem cell transplantation in every patient, and there was variation in brentuximab vedotin exposure. Produced via immunoSEQ multiplex PCR; TCRdb's table is partial and in-frame only. Of approximately 5,100 clones in the sample, approximately 72% were seen once. The sample originates from a study of PD-1 blockade in classical Hodgkin lymphoma. Study-level results: The study found that TCR diversity rose significantly by C4D1 in CD4+ but not CD8+ cells. Repertoire differences have undefined causes, possibly disease activity or prior therapy.

Here the sequenced sample was peripheral blood mononuclear cells (PBMCs), taken before the second cycle of nivolumab. This sequence originates from a human donor with classical Hodgkin lymphoma.

CDR3 sequence (DNA): TGTGCCAGCAGCTTGGGGACGGCTCCTTACACCTTC. Amino acids: CASSLGTAPYTF. The chain uses TRBV5-6 and TRBJ1-2, with D unclear. CDR1 is SGHDT, CDR2 YYEEEE, per germline. The CDR3 covers 12 residues. V dropped 0 bases and J dropped 11 bases, with 11 bases sitting between them.